Described below is a single T cell receptor beta chain sequence and its context. The antigen is unknown. The sample is drawn from a study of STAT5B mutations in CD4+ large granular lymphocyte leukemia. General study points: 8/27 top patient clones versus 2/35 control clones were TRBV06-family.

Profiling relied on immunoSEQ multiplex PCR, and the TCRdb table lists in-frame clones only, not all of them. The sample carries around 38,000 clones, around 90% recorded once. Control samples were healthy donors' buffy coats. The CDR3 is 15 amino acids. Between the trimmed V and J ends, which lost 4 bases and 6 bases, there was a span of 18 bases. CDR1 and CDR2 (germline): SGHAT, FQNNGV. Source material: CD4+ T cells from blood buffy coats. The chain carries TRBV11-2 and TRBJ1-2, with D unresolved. This clonotype was sampled from a human donor in good health. CDR3 residues: CASSSPRTPGDGYTF. CDR3 DNA: TGTGCCAGCAGCTCCCCTCGAACTCCGGGAGATGGCTACACCTTC.